This T cell receptor (beta chain) was obtained from a study of control samples from healthy donors and cancer patients. The CDR3 runs to 14 residues. Germline V gene data show CDR1 as SGHRS and CDR2 as YFSETQ. Trimming at V came to 4 bases and at J to 7 bases, leaving 8 bases not matched to a gene. Sequenced by immunoSEQ multiplex PCR; TCRdb stores in-frame clones only, minus some. The sample lists about 160,000 clones, roughly 90% seen once, with 12% in the top ten. The TCR sequence derives from a man aged 25-45 years in good health. The chain employs TRBV5-1 and TRBJ1-2, with 9 nucleotides matching TRBD1. The sample taken for sequencing was blood. CDR3 nucleotide sequence: TGCGCCAGCAGCCCCAACGACAGGGGGGGTGGCTACACCTTC. Protein sequence: CASSPNDRGGGYTF. Using reference TRBV5-1 and TRBJ1-2 for the parts outside the CDR3, the full variable domain is KAGVTQTPRYLIKTRGQQVTLSCSPISGHRSVSWYQQTPGQGLQFLFEYFSETQRNKGNFPGRFSGRQFSNSRSEMNVSTLELGDSALYLCASSPNDRGGGYTFGSGTRLTVV.